Sequencing of this T cell receptor (beta chain) was carried out in a study of PD-L1 blockade in urothelial cancer. Study context: Analysis of blood occurred 3 weeks (second dose) and 6 weeks after treatment start. Reported median T cell count for blood samples was around 150,000.

Time point denoted: pretreatment peripheral blood. The CDR3 has 14 amino acids. V was pared by 2 bases and J by 3 bases, with 11 bases between. The germline V gene encodes CDR1 WSHSY and CDR2 SAAADI. To note about this clone: What it binds is not known.

General study findings and limits: By 3 weeks, tumor-associated blood clones had expanded more in durable-benefit patients.

Profiled with immunoSEQ multiplex PCR; TCRdb holds only in-frame clones, not every one. In the table there are about 70,000 clones, roughly 90% of which are singletons. This sample comprised PBMCs, obtained around atezolizumab (anti-PD-L1) treatment. This chain links TRBV10-2 with TRBJ2-7; D is uncertain. This TCR derives from an older man with urothelial cancer. CDR3 coding DNA: TGCGCCAGCAGTGAGCCGAGCAAGAGCTACGAGCAGTACTTC. Amino acid sequence: CASSEPSKSYEQYF.